The clone carrying this T cell receptor beta chain showed up many times. Trimming removed 2 bases from V and 3 bases from J; junction bases left unmatched: 1. Germline V gene lookup returns CDR1 MNHEY and CDR2 SVGAGI. CDR3 length: 13 amino acids. These data come from a study of regulatory T cells in long-lasting Graves disease. Construction of the TCR beta libraries employed iRepertoire HTBI primers in conjunction with Arm-PCR of CDR3 regions. TCRdb called the multiplex PCR reads again in MiXCR, with one record for every CDR3 protein. The sample holds 400,000 to 500,000 distinct CDR3 sequences, 20% to 25% seen once. Time point defined: persistent/refractory GD, antithyroid drugs over 5 years with positive TRAb. PBMCs provided the RNA from which the TCR library was made.

The clonotype was recovered from a female donor with Graves disease. The chain carries TRBV6-5 and TRBJ2-7; TRBD1 matches at 7 bases. This specimen was peripheral blood mononuclear cells (PBMCs), taken when the disease was refractory, from a patient treated with antithyroid drugs. CDR3 residues: CASSYRTGYEQYF. DNA for the CDR3: TGTGCCAGCAGTTACAGGACAGGCTACGAGCAGTACTTC.